This T cell receptor (beta chain) was recovered during a study of shared clonotypes between healthy human individuals. Study-wide results and limits: The small donor group covered limited genetic and exposure diversity. Clonotype sharing among donors, it was expected, would be affected by sequencing depth.

Per germline, CDR1 SGHTA and CDR2 FQGTGA. The CDR3 has 14 residues. V lost 5 bases and J 0 bases, leaving 11 bases between the germline ends. On this clone: Its target is unknown.

TCRdb's copy holds only in-frame clones and misses some; the assay was immunoSEQ multiplex PCR. Of 2 million to 2.5 million clones detected, under 95% appear once; the ten largest clones hold approximately 0.41%. The rearrangement joins TRBV7-3 to TRBJ2-7, with D possibly TRBD1 on 6 matching bases. Sequenced sample: naive CD4+ T cells from PBMCs. As to subset: CD45RA+ positively selected. The TCR was taken from a man aged 18 to 30 in good health. Some clones in this sample may be carry-over from other donors' samples. The CDR3 sequence is CASSATGASYEQYF. CDR3 sequence (DNA): TGTGCCAGCAGCGCGACAGGAGCCTCCTACGAGCAGTACTTC.